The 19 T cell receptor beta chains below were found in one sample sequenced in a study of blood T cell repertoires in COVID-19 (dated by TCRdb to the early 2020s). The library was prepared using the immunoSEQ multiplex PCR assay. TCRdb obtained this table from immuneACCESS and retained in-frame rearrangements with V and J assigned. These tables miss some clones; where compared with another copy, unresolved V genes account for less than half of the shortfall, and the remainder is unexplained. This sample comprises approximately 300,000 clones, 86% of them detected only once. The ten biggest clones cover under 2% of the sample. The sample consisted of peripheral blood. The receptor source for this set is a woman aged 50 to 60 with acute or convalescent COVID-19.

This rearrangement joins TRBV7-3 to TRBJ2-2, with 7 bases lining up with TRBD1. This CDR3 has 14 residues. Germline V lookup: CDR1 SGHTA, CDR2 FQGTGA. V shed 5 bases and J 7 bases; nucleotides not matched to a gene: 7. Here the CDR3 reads CASSPGPGGGELFF. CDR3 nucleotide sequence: TGTGCCAGCAGCCCCGGACCAGGGGGCGGGGAGCTGTTTTTT.

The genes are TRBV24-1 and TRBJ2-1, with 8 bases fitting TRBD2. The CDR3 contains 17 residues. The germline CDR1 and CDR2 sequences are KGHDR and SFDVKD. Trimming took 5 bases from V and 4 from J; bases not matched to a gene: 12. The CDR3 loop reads CATSVRAGSGSYNEQFF. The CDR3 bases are TGTGCCACCAGTGTTAGGGCGGGGAGCGGGAGTTACAATGAGCAGTTCTTC.

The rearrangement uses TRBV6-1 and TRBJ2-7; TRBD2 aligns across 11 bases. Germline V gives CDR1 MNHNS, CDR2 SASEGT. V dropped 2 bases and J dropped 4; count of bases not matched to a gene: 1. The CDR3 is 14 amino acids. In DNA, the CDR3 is TGTGCCAGCAGTGAAACTAGCGGGAGATACGAGCAGTACTTC. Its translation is CASSETSGRYEQYF.

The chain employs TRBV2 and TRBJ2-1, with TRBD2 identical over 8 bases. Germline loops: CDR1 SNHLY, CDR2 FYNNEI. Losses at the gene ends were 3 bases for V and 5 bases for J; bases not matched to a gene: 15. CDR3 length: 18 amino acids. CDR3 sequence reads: CASSDFSVIAGLNNEQFF. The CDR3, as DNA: TGTGCCAGCAGTGATTTTTCGGTAATAGCGGGACTTAACAATGAGCAGTTCTTC.

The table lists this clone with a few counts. Here the CDR3 DNA reads TGTGCCAGCAGGCAGACGAGGGAAAATGAAAAACTGTTTTTT. It yields the protein CASRQTRENEKLFF. The V call is TRBV2, the J call TRBJ1-4; D is unresolved. V lost 6 bases, J lost 5 bases, and 13 bases lay in between. The CDR3 spans 14 residues. Germline loops: CDR1 SNHLY, CDR2 FYNNEI.

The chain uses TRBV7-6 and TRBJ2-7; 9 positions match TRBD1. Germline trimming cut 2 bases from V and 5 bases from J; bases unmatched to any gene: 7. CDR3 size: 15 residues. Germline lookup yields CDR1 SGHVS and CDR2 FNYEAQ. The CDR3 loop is CASSLNIDRGDEQYF. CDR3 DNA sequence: TGTGCCAGCAGCTTAAACATCGACAGGGGGGACGAGCAGTACTTC.

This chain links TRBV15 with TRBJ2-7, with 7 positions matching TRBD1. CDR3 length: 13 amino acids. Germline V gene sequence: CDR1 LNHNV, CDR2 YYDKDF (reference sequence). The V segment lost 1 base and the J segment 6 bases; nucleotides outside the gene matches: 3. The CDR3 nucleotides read TGTGCCACCAGCAGAGGACAGGGTGGCGAGCAGTACTTC. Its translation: CATSRGQGGEQYF.

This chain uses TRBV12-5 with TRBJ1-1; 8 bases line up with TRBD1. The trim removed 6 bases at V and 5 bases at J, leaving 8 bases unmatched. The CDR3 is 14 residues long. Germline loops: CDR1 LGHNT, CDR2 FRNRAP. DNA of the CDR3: TGTGCTAGTGGCACGACAGGGGATGCGACTGAAGCTTTCTTT. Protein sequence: CASGTTGDATEAFF.

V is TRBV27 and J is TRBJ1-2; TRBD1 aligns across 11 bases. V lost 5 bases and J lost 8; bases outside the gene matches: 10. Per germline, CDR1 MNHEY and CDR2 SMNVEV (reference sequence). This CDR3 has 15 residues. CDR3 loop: CASSLLSDRGHGYTF. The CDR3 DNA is TGTGCCAGCAGTCTCCTTTCGGACAGGGGGCACGGCTACACCTTC.

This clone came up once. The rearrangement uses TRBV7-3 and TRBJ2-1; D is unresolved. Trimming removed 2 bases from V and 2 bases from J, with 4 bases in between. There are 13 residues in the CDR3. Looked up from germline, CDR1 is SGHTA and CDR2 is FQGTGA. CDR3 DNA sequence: TGTGCCAGCAGCTTAGCGACCTACAATGAGCAGTTCTTC. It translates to CASSLATYNEQFF.

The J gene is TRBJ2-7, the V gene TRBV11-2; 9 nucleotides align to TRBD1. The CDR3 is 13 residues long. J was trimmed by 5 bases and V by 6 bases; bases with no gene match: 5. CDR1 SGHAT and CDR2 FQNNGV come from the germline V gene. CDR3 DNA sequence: TGTGCCAGCAGTCAGGACAGGGGTGACGAGCAGTACTTC. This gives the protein CASSQDRGDEQYF.

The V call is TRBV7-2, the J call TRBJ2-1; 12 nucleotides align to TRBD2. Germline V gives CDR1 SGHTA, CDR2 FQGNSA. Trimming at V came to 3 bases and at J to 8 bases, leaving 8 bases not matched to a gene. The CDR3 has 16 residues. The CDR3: CASSLTSGSGNYEQFF. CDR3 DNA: TGTGCCAGCAGCTTGACTAGCGGGAGCGGTAACTATGAGCAGTTCTTC.

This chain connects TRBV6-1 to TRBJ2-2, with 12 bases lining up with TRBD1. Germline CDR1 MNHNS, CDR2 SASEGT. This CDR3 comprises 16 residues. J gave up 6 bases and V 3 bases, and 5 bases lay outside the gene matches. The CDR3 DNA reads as TGTGCCAGCAGTGACCGGGACAGGGGGCAAGCCGGGGAGCTGTTTTTT. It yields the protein CASSDRDRGQAGELFF.

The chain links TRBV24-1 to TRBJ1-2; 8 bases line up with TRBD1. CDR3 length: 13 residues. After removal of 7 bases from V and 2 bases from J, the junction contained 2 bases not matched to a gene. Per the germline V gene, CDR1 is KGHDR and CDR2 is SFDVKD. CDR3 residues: CATSRTGNYGYTF. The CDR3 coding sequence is TGTGCCACCAGCAGGACAGGGAACTATGGCTACACCTTC.

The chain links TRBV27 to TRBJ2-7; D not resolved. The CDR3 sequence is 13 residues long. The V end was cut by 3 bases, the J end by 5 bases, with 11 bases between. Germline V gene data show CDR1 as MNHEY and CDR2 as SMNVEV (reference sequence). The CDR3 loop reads CASSLTRNHEQYF. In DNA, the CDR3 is TGTGCCAGCAGTTTGACGCGGAACCACGAGCAGTACTTC.

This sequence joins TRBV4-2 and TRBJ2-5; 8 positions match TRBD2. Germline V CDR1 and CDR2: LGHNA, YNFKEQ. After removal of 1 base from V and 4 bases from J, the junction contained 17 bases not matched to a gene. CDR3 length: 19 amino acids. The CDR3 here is CASSQGAGGPTRVGETQYF. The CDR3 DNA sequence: TGTGCCAGCAGCCAAGGGGCGGGAGGCCCAACCAGGGTGGGAGAGACCCAGTACTTC.

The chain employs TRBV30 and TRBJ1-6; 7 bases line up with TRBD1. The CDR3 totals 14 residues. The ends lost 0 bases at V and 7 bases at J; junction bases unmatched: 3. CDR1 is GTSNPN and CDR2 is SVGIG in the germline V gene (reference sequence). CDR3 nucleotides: TGTGCCTGGAGTGTAGGGGGCATAAATTCACCCCTCCACTTT. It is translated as CAWSVGGINSPLHF. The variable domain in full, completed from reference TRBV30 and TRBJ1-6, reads SQTIHQWPATLVQPVGSPLSLECTVEGTSNPNLYWYRQAAGRGLQLLFYSVGIGQISSEVPQNLSASRPQDRQFILSSKKLLLSDSGFYLCAWSVGGINSPLHFGNGTRLTVT.

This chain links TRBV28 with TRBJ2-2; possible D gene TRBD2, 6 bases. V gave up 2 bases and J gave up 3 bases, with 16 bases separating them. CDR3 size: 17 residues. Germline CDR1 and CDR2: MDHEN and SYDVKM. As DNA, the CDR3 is TGTGCCAGCAGTTTAGGGGTTCGGGAGAGGGACACCGGGGAGCTGTTTTTT. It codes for CASSLGVRERDTGELFF.

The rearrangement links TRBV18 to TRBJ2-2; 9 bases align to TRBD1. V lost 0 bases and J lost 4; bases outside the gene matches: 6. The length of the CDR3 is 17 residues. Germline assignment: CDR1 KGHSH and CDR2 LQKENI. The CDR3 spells CASSPPTGGAGTGELFF. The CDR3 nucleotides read TGTGCCAGCTCACCACCAACAGGGGGCGCAGGCACCGGGGAGCTGTTTTTT.